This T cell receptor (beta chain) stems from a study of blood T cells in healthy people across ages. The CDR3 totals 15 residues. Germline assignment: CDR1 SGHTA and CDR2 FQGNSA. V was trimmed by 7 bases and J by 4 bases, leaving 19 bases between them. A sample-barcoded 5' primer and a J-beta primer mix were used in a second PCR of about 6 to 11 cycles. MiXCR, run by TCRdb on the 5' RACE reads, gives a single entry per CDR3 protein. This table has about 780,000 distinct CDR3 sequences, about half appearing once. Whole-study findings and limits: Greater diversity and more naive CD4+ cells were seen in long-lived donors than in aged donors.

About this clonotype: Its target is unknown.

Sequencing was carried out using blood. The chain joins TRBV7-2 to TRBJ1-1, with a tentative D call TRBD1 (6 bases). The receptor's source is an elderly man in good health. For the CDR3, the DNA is TGTGCCAGCAACGAGAACAGGGTATTGGGCACTGAAGCTTTCTTT. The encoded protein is CASNENRVLGTEAFF.